Listed here are 26 T cell receptor beta chains from one sample, sequenced in a study of tumor and adjacent non-tumor tissue in lung cancer. A modified ARM-PCR protocol with three rounds of nested PCR amplified TCRbeta. TCRdb used MiXCR to reprocess the multiplex PCR reads, holding one entry per CDR3 protein. This sample has approximately 140,000 distinct CDR3 sequences, with around two thirds found just once. RNA was extracted from bulk tissue without any cell sorting. Sequencing input: lung tumor tissue. These receptors were taken from a man in his sixties with small cell lung cancer.

Remarks on this clonotype: The junction shows a germline mismatch at one end, possibly a read error. This chain uses TRBV11-1 with TRBJ1-2, with D hard to call. Germline CDR1 SGHAT, CDR2 FQDESV (reference sequence). The CDR3 totals 12 residues. The CDR3 protein is CASLEATYGYTF. CDR3 DNA: TGCGCCAGTCTCGAGGCTACTTATGGCTACACCTTC.

As regards this clonotype: A read error may produce the germline difference seen at one junction end. The rearrangement joins TRBV11-2 to TRBJ2-5, with D hard to call. The CDR3 sequence is 14 residues long. The germline gives CDR1 SGHAT, CDR2 FQNNGV. In nucleotides, the CDR3 is TGTGCCAACAGCCCTGTACATAGCCAAGAGACCCAGTACTTC. This translates into CANSPVHSQETQYF. Full variable domain (remainder filled in from reference TRBV11-2 and TRBJ2-5): EAGVAQSPRYKIIEKRQSVAFWCNPISGHATLYWYQQILGQGPKLLIQFQNNGVVDDSQLPKDRFSAERLKGVDSTLKIQPAKLEDSAVYLCANSPVHSQETQYFGPGTRLLVL.

About this clonotype itself: A read error is possible here, since a much larger clone lies one base away. The chain is built from TRBV6-6 and TRBJ2-7; no clear D. CDR3 size: 12 residues. The germline V and J ends were trimmed by 10 bases and 4 bases, with 14 bases remaining between them. Germline assignment: CDR1 MNHNY and CDR2 SVGAGI (reference sequence). The CDR3 is CANSHSTYEQYF. The CDR3 DNA reads as TGTGCCAACAGCCACTCCACGTACGAGCAGTACTTC.

As regards this clonotype: One end of the junction does not line up with germline, which may come from a read error. The gene calls are TRBV11-2 and TRBJ2-1; D is unclear. The germline CDR1 and CDR2 sequences are SGHAT and FQNNGV. The CDR3 has 13 amino acids. This CDR3 is CVSSFVRNNKQFF. The DNA for the CDR3 is TGTGTCAGCAGCTTCGTGCGCAACAATAAGCAGTTCTTC.

To note about this clonotype: A much larger clone is a single base away; this may be a read error. The chain has TRBV20-1 and TRBJ2-3, with 8 nucleotides matching TRBD2. Trimming at V came to 3 bases and at J to 1 base, leaving 3 bases not matched to a gene. Germline CDR1 and CDR2: DFQATT and SNEGSKA (reference sequence). CDR3 length: 14 residues. CDR3 loop: CSASLLAGTDTQYF. DNA of the CDR3: TGCAGTGCTAGCTTACTAGCGGGCACAGATACGCAGTATTTT.

On this clonotype: With a much larger clone just one base away, this may be a read error. This chain links TRBV6-6 with TRBJ2-3; a weak D match, TRBD2 (5 bases). V lost 7 bases and J 2 bases, leaving 13 bases between the germline ends. There are 14 residues in the CDR3. Germline lookup yields CDR1 MNHNY and CDR2 SVGAGI (reference sequence). The CDR3 reads CASIGLANTDTQYF. CDR3 DNA sequence: TGTGCCAGCATTGGACTGGCTAACACAGATACGCAGTATTTT.

The chain employs TRBV6-1 and TRBJ2-1; D gene unclear. V lost 10 bases to trimming and J lost 0 bases, with 16 bases between them. Germline CDR1 reads MNHNS; CDR2 reads SASEGT. The length of the CDR3 is 15 residues. CDR3: CATQSSGSSYNEQFF. CDR3 DNA sequence: TGTGCCACGCAGTCCTCCGGATCCTCCTACAATGAGCAGTTCTTC.

This clonotype was picked up many times. This chain uses TRBV5-1 with TRBJ2-4; D may be TRBD2 (6 bases). The CDR3 length is 16 residues. V was shortened by 3 bases and J by 7 bases, with 20 bases between the two germline ends. CDR1 is SGHRS, CDR2 YFSETQ, per germline. The CDR3 sequence is CASSSGDGLSLNIQYF. CDR3 nucleotide sequence: TGCGCCAGCAGCTCGGGGGACGGGCTATCTTTGAACATTCAGTACTTC.

In the case of this clonotype: A single base separates this from a much larger clone, so it may be a read error. This chain joins TRBV20-1 and TRBJ1-1, with TRBD1 matching over 7 bases. This CDR3 region has 13 residues. Germline CDR1 and CDR2: DFQATT and SNEGSKA (reference sequence). Unmatched junction bases numbered 12, after V lost 6 bases and J lost 8 bases. CDR3 in amino acids: CSARVRGPPEAFF. CDR3 DNA: TGCAGTGCGCGGGTAAGGGGGCCTCCCGAAGCTTTCTTT.

This clonotype has at least ten counts. The rearrangement joins TRBV29-1 to TRBJ2-2, with D possibly being TRBD2 (5 bases). The length of the CDR3 is 13 residues. Trimming shortened V by 7 bases and J by 3 bases, and 12 bases separated the two germline ends. Germline V CDR1 and CDR2: SQVTM, ANQGSEA. CDR3 bases: TGCAGCGGGAGAGACTACCACACCGGGGAGCTGTTTTTT. It specifies CSGRDYHTGELFF.

The rearrangement joins TRBV20-1 to TRBJ2-4; D may be TRBD2 (5 bases). From germline, CDR1 is DFQATT and CDR2 SNEGSKA (reference sequence). The CDR3 spans 12 residues. The V end lost 6 bases, the J end lost 9 bases, and 15 bases lay between the germline ends. The CDR3, as DNA: TGCAGTGCCTCGACCGTCGCGGGCATTCAGTACTTC. Encoded protein: CSASTVAGIQYF.

This clonotype showed up just a few times. The V and J genes are TRBV29-1 and TRBJ2-7; possibly TRBD2 for D (5 bases). The CDR3 has 12 residues. CDR1 and CDR2 (germline): SQVTM, ANQGSEA. Trimming removed 7 bases from V and 0 bases from J, with 10 bases in between. DNA of the CDR3: TGCAGCGCTCGACTAAGCTCCTACGAGCAGTACTTC. Translating it yields CSARLSSYEQYF.

The rearrangement joins TRBV5-1 to TRBJ2-1; 10 bases align to TRBD2. CDR1 is SGHRS, CDR2 YFSETQ, per germline. V shed 5 bases, J shed 0 bases, and the junction held 14 bases outside the gene matches. This CDR3 comprises 19 residues. CDR3 nucleotides: TGCGCCAGCAGATCCACCGGGACTAGCGTAAAGAGCTCCTACAATGAGCAGTTCTTC. Translating it yields CASRSTGTSVKSSYNEQFF.

The gene calls are TRBV20-1 and TRBJ2-5; 9 bases align to TRBD2. After removal of 1 base from V and 4 bases from J, the junction contained 10 bases not matched to a gene. CDR1 and CDR2 (germline): DFQATT, SNEGSKA (reference sequence). The CDR3 is made up of 16 amino acids. This CDR3 is CSARGGTSGWGETQYF. The DNA for the CDR3 is TGCAGTGCTAGAGGGGGCACTAGCGGGTGGGGAGAGACCCAGTACTTC.

The V gene is TRBV6-2 or TRBV6-3, the J gene TRBJ2-1; D gene uncertain. With 7 bases removed from V and 0 bases from J, the gap between germline ends came to 10 bases. This CDR3 has 14 amino acids. Germline loops: CDR1 MNHEY, CDR2 SVGEGT. The CDR3 nucleotides read TGTGCCAGCATCCTCGGCTCCTCCTACAATGAGCAGTTCTTC. It encodes CASILGSSYNEQFF.

This clonotype was found many times. The chain carries TRBV11-3 and TRBJ2-1; tentatively, D is TRBD1 or TRBD2 (5 bases each). Germline lookup yields CDR1 SGHNT and CDR2 YENEEA. V lost 1 base and J 10 bases, leaving 23 bases between the germline ends. The CDR3 runs 17 residues. In DNA, the CDR3 is TGTGCCAGCAGCTTAGGTACGGCGTGGGACCCAAAGCGGGAGCAGTTCTTC. The encoded protein is CASSLGTAWDPKREQFF.

At least ten counts were recorded for this clonotype. The V gene is TRBV5-5, the J gene TRBJ2-2, with 7 positions matching TRBD1. V shed 4 bases, J shed 7 bases, and the junction held 10 bases outside the gene matches. This CDR3 is 15 amino acids long. CDR1 is SGHKS and CDR2 is YYEKEE in the germline V gene (reference sequence). CDR3 in amino acids: CASSPVRGLGGELFF. The CDR3 DNA follows: TGTGCCAGCAGCCCCGTGAGGGGGCTAGGCGGGGAGCTGTTTTTT.

As regards this clonotype: A much larger clone sits a single nucleotide away, making a read error possible. V is TRBV10-1 and J is TRBJ1-5, with 7 bases lining up with TRBD1. V was pared by 7 bases and J by 3 bases, with 15 bases of the junction left unmatched. The CDR3 extends over 17 amino acids. The V gene's germline CDR1 is WNHNN and CDR2 SYGVQD (reference sequence). CDR3 DNA sequence: TGCGCCAGCATTTTAAGGACAGGTCTCAGCCACAATCAGCCCCAGCATTTT. It codes for CASILRTGLSHNQPQHF.

Regarding this clonotype: Its ends do not fully match the called genes, so a read error is possible. The V call is TRBV20-1, the J call TRBJ1-2; TRBD1 might be the D (5 bases). Germline CDR1 DFQATT, CDR2 SNEGSKA (reference sequence). This CDR3 contains 12 residues. CDR3 sequence reads: CSTAGPNYGYTF. The CDR3 DNA sequence: TGTAGTACAGCGGGGCCGAACTATGGCTACACCTTC.

Concerning this clonotype: One base away lies a much larger clone, so this may be a sequencing read error. The chain recombines TRBV11-3 with TRBJ2-3; 13 positions match TRBD2. The CDR3 totals 14 residues. Germline assignment: CDR1 SGHNT and CDR2 YENEEA. This CDR3 is CASCPGLAGDMQYF. CDR3 DNA sequence: TGTGCCAGCTGCCCTGGACTAGCGGGAGATATGCAGTATTTT.

This clonotype was counted a few times. A much larger clone sits a single nucleotide away, making a read error possible. The chain recombines TRBV11-2 with TRBJ2-2; a possible D gene is TRBD2 (5 bases). Germline V CDR1 and CDR2: SGHAT, FQNNGV. The CDR3 runs to 13 residues. CDR3 sequence reads: CASSLSRAGKLFF. CDR3 sequence (DNA): TGTGCCAGCAGCTTATCACGGGCCGGGAAGCTGTTTTTT.

Turning to this clonotype: One junction end disagrees with the germline gene, perhaps due to a read error. This chain links TRBV11-2 with TRBJ1-2; tentative D call: TRBD1 (6 bases). The CDR3 covers 15 residues. CDR1 SGHAT and CDR2 FQNNGV come from the germline V gene. Here the CDR3 reads CASSLGGAVDYGYTF. CDR3 DNA: TGTGCCAGCAGCTTAGGGGGGGCAGTGGACTATGGCTACACTTTC.

Details on this clonotype: This sequence may be a read error, since a much larger clone differs from it by one base. The J gene is TRBJ2-1, the V gene TRBV20-1; D not certain. The germline V gene has CDR1 DFQATT and CDR2 SNEGSKA (reference sequence). This CDR3 contains 15 residues. CDR3 in amino acids: CSANPQKTVYSEQFF. The CDR3 nucleotides are TGCAGTGCCAATCCCCAGAAAACTGTCTACAGTGAGCAGTTCTTC.

The V gene is TRBV24-1, the J gene TRBJ2-7; a weak D match, TRBD1 (5 bases). The V end was cut by 4 bases, the J end by 7 bases, with 10 bases between. CDR1 KGHDR and CDR2 SFDVKD come from the germline V gene. The CDR3 spans 12 residues. The CDR3 region has the DNA TGTGCCACCAGTGAGCGCGACAGTGAGCAGTACTTC. Its translation is CATSERDSEQYF.

This clonotype has only a few counts. V is TRBV5-6 and J is TRBJ2-2; 7 bases are shared with TRBD2. The CDR3 contains 17 residues. Germline V gene sequence: CDR1 SGHDT, CDR2 YYEEEE. J lost 5 bases, V lost 1 base, and 11 bases had no gene match. The CDR3 is CASSLKVGGPGTGELFF. The CDR3 DNA reads TGTGCCAGCAGCTTGAAAGTGGGAGGGCCTGGAACCGGGGAGCTGTTTTTT.

The rearrangement uses TRBV7-9 and TRBJ2-3, with a tentative D call TRBD2 (6 bases). Germline V gene data show CDR1 as SEHNR and CDR2 as FQNEAQ (reference sequence). The CDR3 has 13 amino acids. V shed 5 bases and J shed 8 bases, with 14 bases lying between them. CDR3 in DNA: TGTGCCAGCAGCACCCCCGGGAGCGGTACGCAGTATTTT. It yields the protein CASSTPGSGTQYF.